Each of the 5 T cell receptor beta chains below was sequenced from the same sample in a study of shared clonotypes between healthy human individuals. Data came from immunoSEQ multiplex PCR; TCRdb stores just in-frame clones and leaves some out. Here the sample spans roughly 1.4 million clones, 98% being singletons. The specimen was naive CD4+ T cells sorted from blood. The sample's subset: CD45RA+ positively selected. The receptors derive from a man aged 30 to 45 in good health.

The V gene is TRBV11-2, the J gene TRBJ2-1; 8 nucleotides line up with TRBD1. The CDR3 spans 15 residues. Germline loops: CDR1 SGHAT, CDR2 FQNNGV. V lost 6 bases, J lost 3 bases, and 7 bases stayed unmatched. The CDR3 sequence is CASRTGQGLYNEQFF. In DNA, the CDR3 is TGTGCCAGCAGGACCGGACAGGGCCTCTACAATGAGCAGTTCTTC.

DNA of the CDR3: TGCGCCAGCAGCCAAGGTTTCCTAGCGGGAGGCCAAGAGACCCAGTACTTC. This translates into CASSQGFLAGGQETQYF. The chain uses TRBV4-3 and TRBJ2-5; 11 bases line up with TRBD2. Germline V gene lookup returns CDR1 LGHNA and CDR2 YSLEER. V was clipped by 1 base and J by 1 base; unmatched bases: 5. The CDR3 extends over 17 amino acids.

The chain uses TRBV18 and TRBJ1-4; no firm D call. The CDR3 contains 19 residues. Germline V gene lookup returns CDR1 KGHSH and CDR2 LQKENI. Trimming removed 2 bases from V and 2 bases from J, with 21 bases in between. For the CDR3, the DNA is TGTGCCAGCTCACCAACCCCCCTAAGAACGATCACCACTAATGAAAAACTGTTTTTT. Translated, it gives CASSPTPLRTITTNEKLFF.

The V gene is TRBV28, the J gene TRBJ2-7; TRBD1 or TRBD2 may be the D gene (5 bases each). The CDR3 length is 13 residues. Germline CDR1 reads MDHEN; CDR2 reads SYDVKM. The V end lost 8 bases, the J end lost 2 bases, and 13 bases lay between the germline ends. The CDR3 loop is CASRWGNPYEQYF. In DNA, the CDR3 is TGTGCCAGCCGCTGGGGGAACCCCTACGAGCAGTACTTC. Together with reference TRBV28 and TRBJ2-7, the CDR3 gives the full variable domain: DVKVTQSSRYLVKRTGEKVFLECVQDMDHENMFWYRQDPGLGLRLIYFSYDVKMKEKGDIPEGYSVSREKKERFSLILESASTNQTSMYLCASRWGNPYEQYFGPGTRLTVT.

With regard to this clone: This CDR3 is also generated by other DNA sequences in the sample. This chain uses TRBV28 with TRBJ2-7; D uncertain. V was clipped by 6 bases and J by 2 bases, with 8 bases between them. Germline V gene sequence: CDR1 MDHEN, CDR2 SYDVKM. The CDR3 spans 12 residues. The DNA of the CDR3 is TGTGCCAGCAGCCTCGTGGCCTACGAGCAGTACTTC. Residues: CASSLVAYEQYF.